This TCR beta chain originates from a study of cytomegalovirus exposure and HLA in healthy donors (dated by TCRdb to about 2017). Looking at the study overall: In an earlier analysis of 450 to 750 of the donors, under 300 Gb of sequence data and about 110 million unique TCR beta sequences from roughly 180 million T cells were reported. Donor age, sex, ethnicity and CMV serostatus were collected together with the repertoire data. Rather than using new phenotypic data, the later analysis identified candidate immune exposures from TCR beta sequences and from how often those sequences occurred across donors. HLA typing included class I and class II loci at four-digit resolution. Of the 350 to 400 genotyped donors, roughly 85% fell in the genetic ancestry cluster associated with self-reported Caucasian donors. A separate validation cohort of over 95 different subjects was used in addition to the 666-subject first cohort. The study profiled the T cell repertoires of 666 subjects by immunosequencing and related them to cytomegalovirus serostatus. All discovery cohort repertoires had been generated using a single sequencing platform. Typing coverage differed by locus: A, B, C, DRB1 and DQB1 were typed in roughly 620-630 donors, DQA1 in about 560, DPA1 in some 610, and DPB1 in around 490. Roughly 320 gigabases of sequencing data and about 92 million unique TCR sequences made up an early release that covered approximately 700 HLA-typed donors. A later genetic analysis took genome-wide SNP genotypes for about three fifths of the 666 donors and used that subset as a discovery cohort. The study aimed to test whether cataloging public T cell receptors could reveal signatures of past pathogen exposure. To decide whether each TCR beta V gene segment behaved as functional or pseudogenic, an earlier analysis of approximately 600 of the donors relied on high-throughput TCR beta sequencing. A later analysis re-analyzed previously published TCR beta repertoires from approximately 700 donors and added high-resolution HLA genotyping to study TCR occurrence patterns. A handful of DR-DQ haplotypes were handled as single units for association and clustering because linkage in the cohort was strong. To predict cytomegalovirus infection status, the study brought together high-throughput TCR immunosequencing, statistical association of individual TCRs with disease status, and machine learning. Among several hundred genotyped donors of the cohort, an average of around 240,000 unique TCR beta nucleotide sequences was sequenced per donor, of which about 19% were non-productive.

The library was generated by the immunoSEQ multiplex PCR assay. For the multiplex PCR, a mixture combining 60 forward primers for TCR Vbeta segments and 13 reverse primers for TCR Jbeta segments was used. The CDR3 region of rearranged TCR beta genes was amplified from genomic DNA by a multiplex PCR assay. On the Illumina HiSeq System, the amplified TCR beta libraries were sequenced as 87-base-pair reads. The paper's processing steps were these. A later analysis counted approximately 84 million unique TCR beta chains across the 666 repertoires, and roughly 9.9 million of these chains were shared by at least two donors. To remove PCR and sequencing errors, raw reads were error-corrected and collapsed into unique sequences using a nearest-neighbor algorithm that merged closely related sequences. V, D and J gene segments were assigned by aligning CDR3 sequences to IMGT reference sequences. For a sequence to be retained, at least a six-nucleotide match to both a V gene segment and a J gene segment was required. A rearrangement counted as productive if the CDR3 had no stop codons and remained in frame with V and J, and every other rearrangement counted as non-productive. Following IMGT convention, CDR3 was defined as the stretch from the second conserved V-encoded cysteine up to the conserved J-encoded phenylalanine. The earlier analysis of around 640 of the donors excluded sequences that lacked an unambiguous match to a single V gene segment. An earlier analysis of fewer than 750 of the donors called V segments functional above 56.7% productive rearrangements and segregating when the between-donor standard deviation exceeded 5%. A statistical classification framework was built for diagnosing cytomegalovirus status from the catalog of TCR beta chain sequences. V and J gene assignment, in a later analysis, came from comparing TCR nucleotide sequences with IMGT/GENE-DB human TR gene sequences. The TCRdist pipeline was used in a later analysis to assign CDR3 sequences and most-parsimonious VDJ recombination scenarios. In a later analysis, every TCR beta chain was defined by the combination of its CDR3 amino acid sequence and its V-gene family, and reads without a unique V-gene family were dropped. In a later analysis, 500 to 700 highly shared, low-generation-probability nucleotide sequences were removed to address suspected cross-contamination and a sequencing artifact. For each public chain, a later analysis derived a clonal expansion index from normalized ranks of inferred template counts within each repertoire. Generation probabilities in a later analysis came from a VDJ recombination model fitted to out-of-frame rearrangements, and those results were checked against IGoR. In a later analysis, hypergeometric tests were used to score TCR-TCR, TCR-HLA and TCR-CMV co-occurrence, with a repertoire-size bias correction applied to TCR pairs. To estimate false discovery rates, a later analysis permuted the HLA or CMV assignments 20 times. A later analysis grouped co-occurring TCRs with DBSCAN, adding TCRdist sequence similarity when clustering within HLA-allele-positive subsets. For co-occurrence clustering, repertoires with fewer than 30,000 or more than 120,000 public chains were excluded, along with several repertoires with anomalous nucleotide sharing. In its TCRdb copy, this immuneACCESS table keeps in-frame sequences only and misses some clones. Where compared with another copy, unresolved V genes explain less than half of these, and the others have no known cause. D and trimming come from the DNA, and the V and J calls and clone size come from that table. The table for this sample lists around 150,000 clones; approximately 82% of them were counted only once. The biggest ten clones account for less than 5% of the sample.

From cysteine to phenylalanine, the CDR3 is 14 amino acids long. CDR3 DNA only is kept here, 42 bases in frame from base 1. V and J are truncated by 2 bases and 6 bases respectively, leaving an intervening sequence of 13 bases. Based on the germline V gene, the CDR1 and CDR2 sequences are MRHNA and SNTAGT. A word on this clone: It lacks a known antigen. There are no base qualities to consult, and no much larger clone falls within one base.

General study outcomes and caveats: In vitro tests confirmed that a few of the cytomegalovirus-associated TCR beta chains recognize cytomegalovirus antigens. This cohort had only TCR beta chains sequenced, and the lack of alpha or paired-chain data limited which features could be detected. In a later analysis, most CMV-associated TCR beta chains were found to appear HLA-restricted, with HLA associations seemingly driven largely by CMV exposure. Assigning TCR associations to individual alleles was difficult when HLA alleles, especially DR and DQ, strongly co-occurred. Linkage disequilibrium might explain the correlated functional status among segregating V segments, but an unknown experimental factor could not be ruled out. Most TCR sequences were observed very rarely across donors, whereas some public TCRs were present in many individuals. In a later genetic analysis, a missense DCLRE1C variant was associated with V-gene and J-gene trimming of TCR beta chains, and the association was replicated in an independent cohort. Because counts were too low, seventeen rarely observed V segments, including chromosome 9 orphons, were excluded from the earlier analysis of some 590 of the donors. According to the authors, the approach could potentially be generalized to other disease states and immunological phenotypes. In a later analysis, 15,000 to 20,000 TCR beta sequences were associated with specific HLA alleles at a false discovery rate of 0.05. A further reported finding was that TCR beta sequences accurately predicted the HLA-A and HLA-B alleles for most subjects in the first cohort. The presence/absence analyses assumed that sequencing depth was roughly uniform across donors, and that assumption may not be true. A later analysis found that HLA-associated TCR beta chains were more clonally expanded and had lower generation probabilities than equally common non-associated chains. In an earlier analysis of some 640 of the donors, most TCR beta V segments were observed in productive rearrangements about 90% or about 30% of the time, broadly matching IMGT annotations. In a later analysis, the rate of TCR association differed among HLA loci, with DRB1 alleles having the most associated TCRs and HLA-C alleles having the fewest. Some IMGT-functional V segments, including TRBV6-2 and TRBV6-3, could not be distinguished by the 87-base-pair reads and were therefore excluded. The classifier was reported to diagnose cytomegalovirus status with high specificity and sensitivity in both the original cohort and the validation cohort. According to a later genetic analysis, donors in an Asian-associated ancestry cluster had fewer N-insertions in productive TCRs than the approximately 630-donor mean. In the study, around 160 TCR beta chains were listed as associated with cytomegalovirus. A group of highly shared sequence variants was considered likely to be a technical artifact of the sequencing pipeline. Because some donors lacked HLA typing at each locus, the association tests relied only on the typed subset. According to a later analysis, parvovirus B19, influenza, CMV and Epstein-Barr virus appeared linked to several top co-occurrence clusters. The only immune exposure information available for the cohort was CMV serostatus.

The cohort was made up of approximately 700 healthy bone marrow donors. Cohort members were all nominally healthy when sampled, although unrecorded immune exposures were likely present. The donor tested CMV seronegative and was one of the 352 seronegative cohort members. Each donor provided a peripheral blood sample, and peripheral blood mononuclear cells were used for TCR beta sequencing. Genomic DNA extraction from the blood cell samples was performed with the Qiagen DNeasy Blood Extraction Kit. The chain is made from TRBV6-4 and TRBJ1-2, with no D gene named confidently. The material sequenced was PBMCs. The clonotype was recovered from a male donor in good health and CMV-seronegative. The DNA sequence is TGTGCCAGCAGTGACAAGTTCGGGGTCGATGGCTACACCTTC. Its product reads: CASSDKFGVDGYTF.